This T cell receptor (beta chain) emerged from a study of shared clonotypes between healthy human individuals. CDR3 length: 14 residues. Germline-derived CDR1 and CDR2 are SGHAT and FQNNGV. Trimming shortened V by 5 bases and J by 0 bases, and 8 bases separated the two germline ends. Clones were sequenced by immunoSEQ multiplex PCR, and TCRdb holds only the in-frame ones, with some missing. The table lists roughly 2.2 million clones, around 93% of them singletons, with approximately 0.4% in the top ten. The source of this sequence is a man aged 18-30 years in good health. Some clones in this sample may be carry-over from other donors' samples. This chain joins TRBV11-2 and TRBJ1-3, with no clear D. The specimen sequenced was naive CD4+ T cells from PBMCs. As to subset: CD45RA+ positively selected. The CDR3 here is CASSARSSGNTIYF. The CDR3 DNA reads TGTGCCAGCAGCGCGCGGAGCTCTGGAAACACCATATATTTT.